These 11 T cell receptor beta chains were sequenced from one sample in a study of blood T cell repertoires in COVID-19. TCRdb keeps only in-frame clones here, not all; method: immunoSEQ multiplex PCR. The repertoire has roughly 74,000 clones, approximately 90% of them found once; the top ten carry 2.5% to 3.5%. The sample comprised peripheral blood. The receptors originated from a man in his 70s with active or convalescent COVID-19.

The V and J genes are TRBV7-9 and TRBJ1-2; D not resolved. The germline V gene encodes CDR1 SEHNR and CDR2 FQNEAQ (reference sequence). This CDR3 has 14 residues. V was trimmed by 7 bases and J by 4 bases, leaving 16 bases between them. The CDR3 here is CASNLWTSSYGYTF. DNA of the CDR3: TGTGCCAGCAACCTTTGGACTTCATCCTATGGCTACACCTTC.

The chain carries TRBV7-9 and TRBJ1-6, with 8 bases aligning to TRBD1. CDR3 size: 14 residues. The junction had 2 bases not matched to a gene; V was cut back by 3 bases and J by 7 bases. Germline V gene lookup returns CDR1 SEHNR and CDR2 FQNEAQ (reference sequence). The CDR3 DNA sequence: TGTGCCAGCAGCTTTACAGGGGGAAATTCACCCCTCCACTTT. Amino acids: CASSFTGGNSPLHF.

Here the CDR3 reads CASSTSTGGSEKLFF. CDR3 coding DNA: TGCGCCAGCAGCACCTCAACAGGGGGCTCTGAAAAACTGTTTTTT. V is TRBV5-1 and J is TRBJ1-4; the match to TRBD1 covers 9 bases. Trimming took 4 bases from V and 7 from J; bases not matched to a gene: 8. The CDR3 spans 15 residues. Germline V gene sequence: CDR1 SGHRS, CDR2 YFSETQ. The variable domain in full, completed from reference TRBV5-1 and TRBJ1-4, reads KAGVTQTPRYLIKTRGQQVTLSCSPISGHRSVSWYQQTPGQGLQFLFEYFSETQRNKGNFPGRFSGRQFSNSRSEMNVSTLELGDSALYLCASSTSTGGSEKLFFGSGTQLSVL.

The rearrangement links TRBV30 to TRBJ2-3; D unresolved. Germline V lookup: CDR1 GTSNPN, CDR2 SVGIG (reference sequence). The CDR3 is made up of 12 amino acids. Trimming removed 1 base at V and 3 bases at J, with 5 bases between. The CDR3 sequence is CAWSASTDTQYF. For the CDR3, the DNA is TGTGCCTGGAGTGCTAGTACAGATACGCAGTATTTT.

This chain connects TRBV10-1 to TRBJ2-1, with no clear D. Trimming removed 5 bases from V and 9 bases from J, with 14 bases in between. CDR1 and CDR2 from the germline V gene are WNHNN and SYGVQD (reference sequence). The length of the CDR3 is 13 residues. This CDR3 is CASSLTPELEQFF. Here the CDR3 DNA reads TGCGCCAGCAGTTTAACCCCTGAACTTGAGCAGTTCTTC.

This chain uses TRBV18 with TRBJ1-3, with 7 bases aligning to TRBD1. Germline CDR1 KGHSH, CDR2 LQKENI. The CDR3 consists of 17 residues. Trimming cost V 3 bases and J 0 bases; bases outside gene matches: 8. The CDR3 loop is CASSPIRQGDSGNTIYF. CDR3 nucleotide sequence: TGTGCCAGCTCACCTATCAGACAGGGCGACTCTGGAAACACCATATATTTT.

The chain employs TRBV5-1 and TRBJ2-3; no definite D call. The CDR3 loop spans 13 amino acids. V shed 4 bases and J shed 4 bases, with 10 bases lying between them. Germline lookup yields CDR1 SGHRS and CDR2 YFSETQ. The CDR3 region is CASSPRGPDTQYF. The CDR3 bases are TGCGCCAGCAGCCCCCGCGGTCCAGATACGCAGTATTTT. Together with reference TRBV5-1 and TRBJ2-3, the CDR3 gives the full variable domain: KAGVTQTPRYLIKTRGQQVTLSCSPISGHRSVSWYQQTPGQGLQFLFEYFSETQRNKGNFPGRFSGRQFSNSRSEMNVSTLELGDSALYLCASSPRGPDTQYFGPGTRLTVL.

DNA of the CDR3: TGTGCCTGGAGTGTGACAGGGAGGAGCGGCTACACCTTC. Amino acid sequence: CAWSVTGRSGYTF. The chain employs TRBV30 and TRBJ1-2; 7 nucleotides line up with TRBD1. The CDR3 loop spans 13 amino acids. V dropped 0 bases and J dropped 8; count of bases not matched to a gene: 6. CDR1 is GTSNPN and CDR2 is SVGIG in the germline V gene (reference sequence). The variable domain in full, with the rest retrieved from reference TRBV30 and TRBJ1-2, is SQTIHQWPATLVQPVGSPLSLECTVEGTSNPNLYWYRQAAGRGLQLLFYSVGIGQISSEVPQNLSASRPQDRQFILSSKKLLLSDSGFYLCAWSVTGRSGYTFGSGTRLTVV.

V gene TRBV5-5 combines with J gene TRBJ2-1; D is perhaps TRBD2 (6 bases). The CDR3 consists of 14 residues. Looked up from germline, CDR1 is SGHKS and CDR2 is YYEKEE (reference sequence). V was cut by 3 bases and J by 3 bases, with 10 bases left in between. The DNA for the CDR3 is TGTGCCAGCAGCTGGGGACTCCGCTACAATGAGCAGTTCTTC. It specifies CASSWGLRYNEQFF.

In this sample, this clone turned up once. The V call is TRBV5-1, the J call TRBJ2-1; TRBD2 agrees at 15 bases. Trimming took 4 bases from V and 8 from J; bases not matched to a gene: 7. The CDR3 length is 16 residues. Germline V gene sequence: CDR1 SGHRS, CDR2 YFSETQ. The DNA of the CDR3 is TGCGCCAGCAGCGCGGGACTAGCGGGAGGAAGGGATGAGCAGTTCTTC. This sequence encodes CASSAGLAGGRDEQFF.

The chain uses TRBV20-1 and TRBJ2-5, with D possibly TRBD2 on 6 matching bases. Germline V gives CDR1 DFQATT, CDR2 SNEGSKA (reference sequence). The CDR3 is 11 amino acids. The ends were cut back, 7 bases at V and 5 bases at J, with 11 bases in the middle. The CDR3 here is CSGTGRETQYF. CDR3 nucleotides: TGCAGTGGGACGGGGAGGGAGACCCAGTACTTC.